Listed here are 27 T cell receptor beta chains from one sample, sequenced in a study of blood T cells in healthy people across ages. Sample-barcoded 5' priming and a J-beta primer mix drove a second PCR of about 6 to 11 cycles. TCRdb reprocessed the 5' RACE reads via MiXCR and lists one record per CDR3 protein. The data contain about 1.8 million distinct CDR3 sequences, about 50% of them singletons. The specimen sequenced was blood. These TCRs come from a woman aged 40 to 55 in good health.

The chain recombines TRBV20-1 with TRBJ1-1; perhaps TRBD1 as D (5 bases). CDR1 and CDR2 from the germline V gene are DFQATT and SNEGSKA (reference sequence). This CDR3 comprises 14 residues. V was pared by 7 bases and J by 1 base, with 16 bases between. CDR3 DNA sequence: TGCAGTGGGCAGGGCTTTGGTAGGAACACTGAAGCTTTCTTT. It translates to CSGQGFGRNTEAFF.

The chain is built from TRBV20-1 and TRBJ1-2; 10 positions match TRBD1. In germline, CDR1 is DFQATT, CDR2 SNEGSKA (reference sequence). There are 15 residues in the CDR3. V lost 1 base to trimming and J lost 6 bases; unmatched junction nucleotides: 8. The CDR3 reads CSARVSGQGGNGYTF. For the CDR3, the DNA is TGCAGTGCTAGAGTTAGCGGACAGGGGGGAAATGGCTACACCTTC.

This clonotype was seen a few times. V is TRBV20-1 and J is TRBJ2-3, with 7 positions matching TRBD2. V shed 3 bases, J shed 2 bases, and the junction held 8 bases outside the gene matches. The CDR3 consists of 15 residues. Looked up from germline, CDR1 is DFQATT and CDR2 is SNEGSKA (reference sequence). The CDR3 sequence: CSARYLAVFTDTQYF. The CDR3 DNA sequence: TGCAGTGCTAGGTACCTAGCGGTTTTCACAGATACGCAGTATTTT.

The chain is built from TRBV18 and TRBJ2-5; tentatively, D is TRBD2 (5 bases). Matching the DNA end better, TRBJ2-7 makes the J call doubtful. This CDR3 comprises 15 residues. From germline, CDR1 is KGHSH and CDR2 LQKENI. The CDR3 DNA reads as TGTGCCAGCTCACCGCCGGAGGTCAGGATCGGCGAGCAGTACTTC. This codes for CASSPPEVRIGEQYF.

This chain joins TRBV7-2 and TRBJ2-4; D possibly uses TRBD1 or TRBD2 (5 bases each). This CDR3 contains 14 residues. Germline values: CDR1 SGHTA, CDR2 FQGNSA. V dropped 3 bases and J dropped 13 bases, with 19 bases sitting between them. CDR3 protein: CASSLGELMREQYF. CDR3 in DNA: TGTGCCAGCAGCTTGGGGGAGTTAATGAGGGAGCAGTACTTC.

The CDR3 bases are TGCAGAAGGGGAGCGGGGGGGCAAATTAGCACAGATACGCAGTATTTT. The encoded protein is CRRGAGGQISTDTQYF. This chain joins TRBV20-1 and TRBJ2-3; 10 bases agree with TRBD2. Per the germline V gene, CDR1 is DFQATT and CDR2 is SNEGSKA (reference sequence). This CDR3 is 16 amino acids long.

The chain joins TRBV7-2 to TRBJ2-5; 10 nucleotides agree with TRBD2. Germline CDR1 reads SGHTA; CDR2 reads FQGNSA. V shed 3 bases and J 2 bases; nucleotides not matched to a gene: 3. This CDR3 has 15 amino acids. The CDR3 nucleotides read TGTGCCAGCAGCTTTCCTAGCGGGGGACAAGAGACCCAGTACTTC. It is translated as CASSFPSGGQETQYF.

The gene calls are TRBV6-5 and TRBJ1-1; 9 bases agree with TRBD1. The CDR3 is made up of 14 amino acids. The J segment lost 7 bases and the V segment lost 4 bases, leaving 7 bases of the junction unmatched. Germline loops: CDR1 MNHEY, CDR2 SVGAGI. In DNA, the CDR3 is TGTGCCAGCAGTTCTCGGACAGGGGTAATTGAAGCTTTCTTT. As protein: CASSSRTGVIEAFF.

The chain combines TRBV2 with TRBJ2-5; TRBD2 aligns across 8 bases. The CDR3 loop spans 15 amino acids. V shed 7 bases, J shed 5 bases, and the junction held 12 bases outside the gene matches. Germline CDR1 and CDR2: SNHLY and FYNNEI. DNA for the CDR3: TGTGCCAGCAAGAGACTAGCGCGGGATCGGGAGACCCAGTACTTC. Translating gives CASKRLARDRETQYF.

The chain carries TRBV5-6 and TRBJ2-5; TRBD1 is a possible D gene (5 bases). This CDR3 has 16 residues. V gave up 7 bases and J gave up 5 bases, with 24 bases separating them. CDR1 is SGHDT and CDR2 is YYEEEE in the germline V gene. CDR3 protein: CASQLSSPRDEETQYF. The DNA for the CDR3 is TGTGCCAGCCAGCTTTCTTCCCCCAGGGATGAGGAGACCCAGTACTTC. Complete variable domain (other parts from reference TRBV5-6 and TRBJ2-5): DAGVTQSPTHLIKTRGQQVTLRCSPKSGHDTVSWYQQALGQGPQFIFQYYEEEERQRGNFPDRFSGHQFPNYSSELNVNALLLGDSALYLCASQLSSPRDEETQYFGPGTRLLVL.

The table lists this clonotype with many counts. The chain has TRBV10-3 and TRBJ2-7; D tentatively reads TRBD1 or TRBD2 (5 bases each). The CDR3 length is 13 residues. With 6 bases removed from V and 8 bases from J, the gap between germline ends came to 17 bases. The V gene's germline CDR1 is ENHRY and CDR2 SYGVKD. The CDR3 DNA reads TGTGCCATCAGCCGGGACCTGGCTACCCAGCAGTACTTC. Protein: CAISRDLATQQYF.

This clonotype turned up a few times. The chain is built from TRBV2 and TRBJ2-3; either TRBD1 or TRBD2 may fit D (5 bases each). This CDR3 has 14 residues. Trimming took off 8 bases at V and 5 bases at J, with 17 bases between the two ends. Germline V gene lookup returns CDR1 SNHLY and CDR2 FYNNEI. The CDR3 nucleotides are TGTGCCAGCTCCCGAACCGGGGCGGGAGATACGCAGTATTTT. Protein sequence: CASSRTGAGDTQYF.

This clonotype was detected many times. This chain links TRBV7-2 with TRBJ2-3; TRBD1 matches at 8 bases. Germline trimming cut 1 base from V and 1 base from J; bases unmatched to any gene: 4. There are 16 residues in the CDR3. Germline V gene data show CDR1 as SGHTA and CDR2 as FQGNSA. This chain's CDR3 is CASSLDGTGRTDTQYF. The DNA for the CDR3 is TGTGCCAGCAGCTTAGACGGGACAGGACGCACAGATACGCAGTATTTT.

The chain recombines TRBV7-2 with TRBJ2-7, with 7 bases that match TRBD2. The last part of the DNA fits TRBJ2-5 better; the J call may be wrong. The CDR3 loop spans 16 amino acids. CDR1 is SGHTA, CDR2 FQGNSA, per germline. The CDR3 region is CASSDGGLWAQETQYF. The DNA of the CDR3 is TGTGCCAGCAGCGATGGGGGACTATGGGCGCAAGAGACCCAGTACTTC.

This clonotype was counted a few times. As DNA, the CDR3 is TGTGCCAGCAGCACCCGGGGGGGGCGCGAGCAGTACTTC. It translates to CASSTRGGREQYF. This chain links TRBV28 with TRBJ2-7, with TRBD2 matching 8 bases. J was trimmed by 6 bases and V by 6 bases; bases with no gene match: 7. The CDR3 contains 13 residues. From germline, CDR1 is MDHEN and CDR2 SYDVKM.

This clonotype appeared once. V usage is TRBV20-1 and J usage is TRBJ1-2, with D tentatively TRBD1 (6 bases). CDR3 length equals 15 residues. V was shortened by 3 bases and J by 8 bases, with 22 bases between the two germline ends. The germline V gene has CDR1 DFQATT and CDR2 SNEGSKA (reference sequence). The DNA for the CDR3 is TGCAGTGCTAGGCGGACCCCAGGGGTTGGGAGCGGCTACACCTTC. Its translation is CSARRTPGVGSGYTF.

The chain uses TRBV28 and TRBJ2-4; 9 nucleotides line up with TRBD1. Matching the DNA end better, TRBJ2-7 makes the J call doubtful. Looked up from germline, CDR1 is MDHEN and CDR2 is SYDVKM. This CDR3 is built from 13 residues. CDR3 sequence (DNA): TGTGCCAGCAGGGGGACAGGGAGACACGAGCAGTACTTC. Translating gives CASRGTGRHEQYF.

The chain employs TRBV20-1 and TRBJ2-5; the D is unclear. The CDR3 runs 13 residues. V was pared by 4 bases and J by 5 bases, with 14 bases between. CDR1 and CDR2 from the germline V gene are DFQATT and SNEGSKA (reference sequence). In nucleotides, the CDR3 is TGCAGTGCTACCGGATCCTACGGTGAGACCCAGTACTTC. Its protein product is CSATGSYGETQYF.

This rearrangement joins TRBV6-2 or TRBV6-3 to TRBJ2-3; no reliable D call. Germline assignment: CDR1 MNHEY and CDR2 SVGEGT. The CDR3 has 15 amino acids. The V end lost 0 bases, the J end lost 0 bases, and 7 bases lay between the germline ends. CDR3 sequence (DNA): TGTGCCAGCAGTTACTCGTACAGCAGCACAGATACGCAGTATTTT. This codes for CASSYSYSSTDTQYF.

The chain combines TRBV29-1 with TRBJ2-1; D is perhaps TRBD2 (7 bases). V lost 3 bases and J lost 1, with 13 bases in between. This CDR3 contains 15 residues. Germline CDR1 SQVTM, CDR2 ANQGSEA. The CDR3: CSVDGGGGSYNEQFF. The CDR3 DNA reads as TGCAGCGTTGATGGCGGGGGCGGATCCTACAATGAGCAGTTCTTC.

Regarding this clonotype: One end of the junction does not line up with germline, which may come from a read error. The chain has TRBV5-1 and TRBJ2-7; D call uncertain. The DNA matches TRBJ2-5 better at its end, which makes the J call doubtful. There are 11 residues in the CDR3. CDR1 SGHRS and CDR2 YFSETQ come from the germline V gene. CDR3 nucleotide sequence: TGCGCCAGCAACTTGGCCCAGACCCAGTACTTC. This translates into CASNLAQTQYF.

As for this clonotype: At one end the junction does not follow the germline gene, possibly because of a read error. The CDR3 DNA sequence: TGTACCAGCAGTTACTCAGGGGGCGAGATTCAGTACTTC. Its protein product is CTSSYSGGEIQYF. The chain employs TRBV6-5 and TRBJ2-4; 8 positions match TRBD1. The V gene's germline CDR1 is MNHEY and CDR2 SVGAGI. CDR3 length: 13 residues.

The sample holds a few counts of this clonotype. The CDR3 DNA follows: TGTGCCAGCAGCTCCTTGGGGGTTGAAGAGACCCAGTACTTC. This encodes CASSSLGVEETQYF. The V and J genes are TRBV7-8 and TRBJ2-5; the D call may be TRBD1 or TRBD2 (5 bases each). This CDR3 contains 14 residues. V lost 4 bases to trimming and J lost 3 bases, with 12 bases between them. CDR1 is SGHVS and CDR2 is FQNEAQ in the germline V gene.

The rearrangement uses TRBV9 and TRBJ1-5, with D maybe TRBD1 (5 bases). This CDR3 comprises 15 residues. CDR1 SGDLS and CDR2 YYNGEE come from the germline V gene. The V gene lost 0 bases and the J gene lost 6 bases, with 13 bases spanning the gap. As DNA, the CDR3 is TGTGCCAGCAGCGTAGAGCCGACAGTCACTCAGCCCCAGCATTTT. It yields the protein CASSVEPTVTQPQHF.

About this clonotype: A junction boundary mismatches the germline segment, possibly from a read error. The chain recombines TRBV6-2 or TRBV6-3 with TRBJ1-2; D may be TRBD1 (6 bases). The CDR3 length is 15 residues. CDR1 and CDR2 (germline): MNHEY, SVGEGT. The CDR3 spells CAIRDTGPNNYVYTF. For the CDR3, the DNA is TGTGCCATCCGGGACACGGGACCAAATAACTATGTCTACACCTTC.

The J gene is TRBJ2-3, the V gene TRBV9; maybe TRBD2 (7 bases). V was cut by 0 bases and J by 0 bases, with 14 bases left in between. There are 17 residues in the CDR3. CDR1 and CDR2 from the germline V gene are SGDLS and YYNGEE. The CDR3, as DNA: TGTGCCAGCAGCGTAGCTCTTGCGGGGGCGAGCACAGATACGCAGTATTTT. This encodes CASSVALAGASTDTQYF.

The chain couples TRBV11-2 to TRBJ2-7, with 9 bases that match TRBD1. Germline CDR1 SGHAT, CDR2 FQNNGV. V lost 8 bases, J lost 7 bases, and 21 bases stayed unmatched. This CDR3 comprises 17 residues. CDR3 region: CASGRGPGTGPYNEQYF. Here the CDR3 DNA reads TGTGCCAGCGGCCGAGGTCCCGGGACAGGGCCCTACAATGAGCAGTACTTC.